These T cell receptor beta chains were read from a single sample in a study of T-cell memory formation after mild COVID-19. TCRdb re-analysed the 5' RACE reads in MiXCR, keeping a single row per CDR3 protein. This sample yields 130,000 to 150,000 distinct CDR3 sequences, of which roughly 6.3% are seen a single time; approximately 2.2% belongs to the top ten. Specimen: PBMCs or a T cell subset sorted from them (not recorded which). Every receptor here comes from an adult woman who had mild COVID-19 (a few samples of this study predate the infection). Cell type and time point are not known. Both conserved end residues are part of each CDR3. D genes are given only for firm matches. Clone size is given for some rows only: seen once, a few or many times, or a class if the clone is expanded.

TRBJ2-1 | TRBD2 | many | TRBV7-3 | CASSLKSSGGSQFF | TGTGCCAGCAGCTTAAAGTCTAGCGGGGGATCGCAGTTCTTC
TRBJ2-7 | - | few | TRBV4-2 | CASSQGGSAYEQYF | TGTGCCAGCAGCCAAGGGGGTAGCGCCTACGAGCAGTACTTC
TRBJ2-7 | TRBD1 | few | TRBV4-3 | CASSPQAGGPYEQYF | TGCGCCAGCAGCCCCCAGGCAGGGGGCCCCTACGAGCAGTACTTC
TRBJ1-1 | - | many | TRBV29-1 | CSVLIQFTEAFF | TGCAGCGTCCTAATACAGTTTACTGAAGCTTTCTTT
TRBJ1-6 | - | few | TRBV12-3/TRBV12-4 | CASSFGSRNSPLHF | TGTGCCAGCAGTTTTGGCAGCAGAAATTCACCCCTCCACTTT
TRBJ1-1 | - | many | TRBV7-2 | CASSLHLPNTEAFF | TGTGCCAGCAGCTTACACCTTCCGAACACTGAAGCTTTCTTT
TRBJ1-5 | - | many | TRBV15 | CATSRVFGGWTQPQHF | TGTGCCACCAGCAGAGTCTTTGGGGGTTGGACTCAGCCCCAGCATTTT
TRBJ2-5 | - | many | TRBV4-2 | CASSQTEGGETQYF | TGTGCCAGCAGCCAAACAGAGGGTGGAGAGACCCAGTACTTC
TRBJ1-1 | - | few | TRBV7-9 | CASSLVGATGTEAFF | TGTGCCAGCAGCTTAGTTGGGGCGACGGGCACTGAAGCTTTCTTT
TRBJ2-2 | - | - | TRBV27 | CASSFRYRDTGELFF | TGTGCCAGCAGTTTCCGATATCGCGACACCGGGGAGCTGTTTTTT
TRBJ1-1 | - | - | TRBV29-1 | CSVVTTSTEAFF | TGCAGCGTGGTAACAACAAGCACTGAAGCTTTCTTT